The 10 T cell receptor beta chains below come from one sample, sequenced in a study of shared clonotypes between healthy human individuals. Only in-frame clones appear in the TCRdb table, and some are missing; sequencing was by immunoSEQ multiplex PCR. The data contain about 2 million clones, over 85% of them seen just once; the ten biggest clones take up approximately 1.2%. Terminally differentiated effector memory CD45RA+ cells were excluded from the naive CD8 cells, which were CD45RO-negative and positively selected for CCR7. The sequenced sample consisted of naive CD8+ T cells sorted from blood. Every receptor here comes from a young man in good health.

The rearrangement uses TRBV29-1 and TRBJ1-4; TRBD1 might be the D (5 bases). CDR1 and CDR2 from the germline V gene are SQVTM and ANQGSEA. Trimming removed 6 bases at V and 15 bases at J, with 26 bases between. The CDR3 extends over 14 amino acids. CDR3 amino acids: CSVFVTPGPNGVFF. CDR3 sequence (DNA): TGCAGCGTCTTCGTTACCCCAGGGCCTAACGGGGTGTTTTTT. Full variable domain (missing parts from reference TRBV29-1 and TRBJ1-4): SAVISQKPSRDICQRGTSLTIQCQVDSQVTMMFWYRQQPGQSLTLIATANQGSEATYESGFVIDKFPISRPNLTFSTLTVSNMSPEDSSIYLCSVFVTPGPNGVFFGSGTQLSVL.

The chain uses TRBV2 and TRBJ1-5, with TRBD1 as a possible D gene (5 bases). Germline V CDR1 and CDR2: SNHLY, FYNNEI. CDR3 length: 16 amino acids. Trimming left V 3 bases short and J 6 bases short, with 18 bases between. The CDR3 is CASSDPAREVGQPQHF. Here the CDR3 DNA reads TGTGCCAGCAGTGATCCGGCCAGGGAGGTGGGTCAGCCCCAGCATTTT. The full variable domain, with the rest looked up from reference TRBV2 and TRBJ1-5, is EPEVTQTPSHQVTQMGQEVILRCVPISNHLYFYWYRQILGQKVEFLVSFYNNEISEKSEIFDDQFSVERPDGSNFTLKIRSTKLEDSAMYFCASSDPAREVGQPQHFGDGTRLSIL.

In the case of this clone: The same CDR3 is also encoded by other DNA sequences in this sample. The rearrangement uses TRBV5-1 and TRBJ2-1, with a weak D call TRBD2 (5 bases). V was trimmed by 2 bases and J by 4 bases, leaving 10 bases between them. Germline V gene lookup returns CDR1 SGHRS and CDR2 YFSETQ. The CDR3 sequence is 14 residues long. The CDR3 loop is CASSFGGSYNEQFF. CDR3 DNA sequence: TGCGCCAGCAGCTTCGGAGGATCATACAATGAGCAGTTCTTC.

This chain links TRBV4-1 with TRBJ2-7, with no clear D. Trimming pared 0 bases from V and 4 bases from J, leaving 16 bases between. The V gene's germline CDR1 is MGHRA and CDR2 YSYEKL. The CDR3 is made up of 16 amino acids. In DNA form, the CDR3 reads TGCGCCAGCAGCCAAGAAGGGATGGCACAGTCGTACGAGCAGTACTTC. Protein product: CASSQEGMAQSYEQYF.

About this clone: Different DNA sequences within this sample yield the same CDR3. J is TRBJ2-7 and V is TRBV27; the D is unclear. Germline loops: CDR1 MNHEY, CDR2 SMNVEV (reference sequence). The CDR3 spans 13 residues. V lost 1 base to trimming and J lost 2 bases, with 6 bases between them. The CDR3 spells CASSLLQTYEQYF. CDR3 in DNA: TGTGCCAGCAGTTTATTACAGACCTACGAGCAGTACTTC.

The chain combines TRBV5-6 with TRBJ2-2; 13 positions agree with TRBD2. V gave up 4 bases and J gave up 1 base; unmatched junction bases: 4. This CDR3 has 17 amino acids. From germline, CDR1 is SGHDT and CDR2 YYEEEE. CDR3 residues: CASSPGLAGWNTGELFF. The CDR3, as DNA: TGTGCCAGCAGCCCGGGACTAGCGGGGTGGAACACCGGGGAGCTGTTTTTT.

This chain uses TRBV4-1 with TRBJ1-4, with 10 bases that match TRBD1. Germline assignment: CDR1 MGHRA and CDR2 YSYEKL. The CDR3 runs 18 residues. The V and J ends lost 1 base and 8 bases, in that order; junction bases with no gene match: 13. DNA of the CDR3: TGCGCCAGCAGCCAAGGGGAGCGTGGGGGGACAGGGGACGAAAAACTGTTTTTT. Its protein product is CASSQGERGGTGDEKLFF.

Concerning this clone: This same CDR3 is encoded by further DNA sequences in the sample. The chain is built from TRBV19 and TRBJ2-7; 10 nucleotides match TRBD1. V lost 4 bases, J lost 0 bases, and 3 bases stayed unmatched. Germline lookup yields CDR1 LNHDA and CDR2 SQIVND (reference sequence). The CDR3 has 15 amino acids. CDR3 protein: CASSTGQGSSYEQYF. The CDR3 DNA follows: TGTGCCAGTAGTACGGGACAGGGGAGCTCCTACGAGCAGTACTTC. Full variable domain (remainder filled in from reference TRBV19 and TRBJ2-7): DGGITQSPKYLFRKEGQNVTLSCEQNLNHDAMYWYRQDPGQGLRLIYYSQIVNDFQKGDIAEGYSVSREKKESFPLTVTSAQKNPTAFYLCASSTGQGSSYEQYFGPGTRLTVT.

This clone is a singleton in its sample. The rearrangement uses TRBV6-5 and TRBJ2-1; possibly TRBD1 for D (6 bases). CDR3 size: 15 residues. V lost 2 bases to trimming and J lost 5 bases, with 13 bases between them. CDR1 and CDR2 (germline): MNHEY, SVGAGI. The CDR3 here is CASSYHRVGHNEQFF. CDR3 nucleotide sequence: TGTGCCAGCAGTTACCACAGGGTGGGACACAATGAGCAGTTCTTC.

To note about this clone: One junction end disagrees with the germline gene, perhaps due to a read error. V is TRBV11-2 and J is TRBJ2-7; 9 positions agree with TRBD1. In germline, CDR1 is SGHAT, CDR2 FQNNGV. The CDR3 runs to 16 residues. The CDR3 DNA sequence: TGTGCCAGCAGCCGAGGATCCGGGACAGGGTCCTCCGAGCAGTACTTC. Amino acid sequence: CASSRGSGTGSSEQYF. Complete variable domain (other parts from reference TRBV11-2 and TRBJ2-7): EAGVAQSPRYKIIEKRQSVAFWCNPISGHATLYWYQQILGQGPKLLIQFQNNGVVDDSQLPKDRFSAERLKGVDSTLKIQPAKLEDSAVYLCASSRGSGTGSSEQYFGPGTRLTVT.